This T cell receptor (beta chain) appears in the sequencing data of a study of identical twins. CDR1 KGHSH and CDR2 LQKENI come from the germline V gene. CDR3 length: 17 residues. The V segment lost 6 bases and the J segment 5 bases; nucleotides outside the gene matches: 13. Template switching created a universal primer site, and the cDNA included unique molecular identifiers. TCRdb re-called the 5' RACE reads with MiXCR, one entry per CDR3 protein. The sample records 460,000 or so distinct CDR3 sequences, around 14% being singletons. The same sample was also used in a study of yellow fever vaccine responses in identical twins. That paper states: Reported findings indicate that twins' vaccine T cell responses seemed partially convergent, partially personalized.

The receptor was derived from a woman aged 18-29 years in good health. This sequence joins TRBV18 and TRBJ2-1, with TRBD2 identical over 10 bases. Sequenced material: CD4+ T cells sorted from blood. Here the CDR3 reads CASSPPGSGGRNNEQFF. The CDR3 DNA follows: TGTGCCAGCTCCCCCCCGGGTAGCGGGGGGCGGAACAATGAGCAGTTCTTC.